The present T cell receptor gamma chain was sequenced within a study of gamma delta lymphoproliferative disorders and STAT genes. Across the study: For the delta chain, EuroClonality-NGS standard procedure was applied.

This clone is medium-sized within its sample. Sequencing used genomic DNA taken from PBMCs of patients and controls. TCRdb redid the clone calls on the multiplex PCR reads with CATT. This table has 1,500 to 2,000 gamma-chain clones, nearly 10% appearing once. Germline trimming cut 8 bases from V and 12 bases from J; bases unmatched to any gene: 11. This CDR3 has 11 residues. Sequences were obtained from blood. The chain joins TRGV10 to TRGJ1 or TRGJ2. TCRdb carries no J gene annotation; the J gene was assigned here by matching the DNA with germline. TRGV10 is an ORF for which the function is uncertain. The origin of this receptor is a human donor in good health. Written as DNA, the CDR3 is TGTGCTGCGTGGGATGAGAATTGGAAACTCTTT. As protein: CAAWDENWKLF.